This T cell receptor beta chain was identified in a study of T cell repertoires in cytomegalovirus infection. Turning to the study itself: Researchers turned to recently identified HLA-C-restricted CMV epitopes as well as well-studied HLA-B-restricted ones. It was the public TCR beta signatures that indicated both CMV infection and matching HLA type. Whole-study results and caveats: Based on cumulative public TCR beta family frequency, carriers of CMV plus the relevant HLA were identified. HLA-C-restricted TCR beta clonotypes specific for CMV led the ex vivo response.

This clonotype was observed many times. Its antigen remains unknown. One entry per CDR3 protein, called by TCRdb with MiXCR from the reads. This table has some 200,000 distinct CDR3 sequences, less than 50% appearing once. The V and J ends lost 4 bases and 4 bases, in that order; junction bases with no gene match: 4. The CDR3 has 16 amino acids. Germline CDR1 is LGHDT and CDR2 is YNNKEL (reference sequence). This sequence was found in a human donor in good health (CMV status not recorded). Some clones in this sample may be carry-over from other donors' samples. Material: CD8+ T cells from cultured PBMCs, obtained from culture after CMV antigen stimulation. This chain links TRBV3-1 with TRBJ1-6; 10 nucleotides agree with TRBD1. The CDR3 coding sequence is TGTGCCAGCAGCCTCGGGACAGGGGCGTATAATTCACCCCTCCACTTT. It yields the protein CASSLGTGAYNSPLHF. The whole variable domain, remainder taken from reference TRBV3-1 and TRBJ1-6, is DTAVSQTPKYLVTQMGNDKSIKCEQNLGHDTMYWYKQDSKKFLKIMFSYNNKELIINETVPNRFSPKSPDKAHLNLHINSLELGDSAVYFCASSLGTGAYNSPLHFGNGTRLTVT.